This T cell receptor beta chain was sequenced in a study of cytomegalovirus exposure and HLA in healthy donors. Overall study: Researchers previously reported finding just under 120 million unique TCR beta sequences from 170 million or so T cells.

The CDR3 is 16 residues long. Unmatched junction bases numbered 8, after V lost 3 bases and J lost 5 bases. Germline CDR1 LNHDA, CDR2 SQIVND (reference sequence). A multiplex PCR was run with 60 Vbeta primers and 13 Jbeta primers. TCRdb's table, derived via immunoSEQ multiplex PCR, lists solely in-frame clones and lacks some. Here the sample table reports 150,000 to 200,000 clones. The material sequenced was PBMCs. The TCR comes from a man aged 25-45 years in good health and CMV-seronegative. V usage is TRBV19 and J usage is TRBJ1-3, with TRBD1 identical over 9 bases. Written as DNA, the CDR3 is TGTGCCAGTAGTATGATTACCGGGACAGGGAGAAACACCATATATTTT. This translates into CASSMITGTGRNTIYF.